The 5 T cell receptor beta chains given below trace back to one sample, sequenced in a study of cytomegalovirus exposure and HLA in healthy donors (dated by TCRdb to about 2017). Library prep was done by the immunoSEQ multiplex PCR assay. Sourced from immuneACCESS, this table was stored by TCRdb with only in-frame sequences that have V and J called. A share of the clones is absent; for the studies checked, an unresolved V gene accounts for under half, and the remainder has no known explanation. The sample table records some 70,000 clones; roughly 89% of these occur just once. The ten largest clones represent over 1.5% of the sample. Material: PBMCs. All receptors come from a woman younger than 30 in good health and CMV-seronegative.

The V gene is TRBV28, the J gene TRBJ2-7; D is perhaps TRBD1 (6 bases). CDR3 size: 14 residues. Germline loops: CDR1 MDHEN, CDR2 SYDVKM. Deletions cut 5 bases from V and 7 bases from J, with 18 bases between. The CDR3 bases are TGTGCCAGCAGTGTACCACAGGGTGCATGGGAGCAGTACTTC. Translating it yields CASSVPQGAWEQYF.

This CDR3 reads CASSLDLAGGVNEQFF. The DNA for the CDR3 is TGTGCCAGCAGCTTAGATTTAGCGGGAGGAGTAAATGAGCAGTTCTTC. The chain joins TRBV7-3 to TRBJ2-1; 10 bases line up with TRBD2. Trimming cost V 2 bases and J 7 bases; bases outside gene matches: 8. Germline V gene lookup returns CDR1 SGHTA and CDR2 FQGTGA. This CDR3 is 16 amino acids long. The full variable domain, rest sourced from reference TRBV7-3 and TRBJ2-1, is GAGVSQTPSNKVTEKGKYVELRCDPISGHTALYWYRQSLGQGPEFLIYFQGTGAADDSGLPNDRFFAVRPEGSVSTLKIQRTERGDSAVYLCASSLDLAGGVNEQFFGPGTRLTVL.

The CDR3 protein is CASSPNPGQGAFYGYTF. Written as DNA, the CDR3 is TGTGCCAGCAGTCCGAACCCGGGACAGGGGGCCTTCTATGGCTACACCTTC. The chain combines TRBV27 with TRBJ1-2; the match to TRBD1 covers 12 bases. After removal of 5 bases from V and 4 bases from J, the junction contained 11 bases not matched to a gene. This CDR3 has 17 amino acids. Germline V lookup: CDR1 MNHEY, CDR2 SMNVEV (reference sequence).

The chain recombines TRBV18 with TRBJ1-1; 9 nucleotides match TRBD1. CDR1 is KGHSH and CDR2 is LQKENI in the germline V gene. The junction had 8 bases not matched to a gene; V was cut back by 1 base and J by 2 bases. The CDR3 is made up of 17 amino acids. The CDR3 sequence: CASSPLRRDRDNTEAFF. Here the CDR3 DNA reads TGTGCCAGCTCACCACTGCGTCGGGACAGGGACAACACTGAAGCTTTCTTT.

This chain uses TRBV13 with TRBJ2-3; 8 bases are a match to TRBD2. The germline V gene encodes CDR1 PRHDT and CDR2 FYEKMQ (reference sequence). The V segment lost 6 bases and the J segment 0 bases; nucleotides outside the gene matches: 17. The CDR3 length is 19 residues. CDR3 bases: TGTGCCAGCAGTTGGGTTTCGGGGCTAGCGGGCTCTAGCACAGATACGCAGTATTTT. The encoded protein is CASSWVSGLAGSSTDTQYF.